The rows below give T cell receptor beta chains drawn from one sample of a study of beta chain features in type 1 diabetes. Assay: immunoSEQ multiplex PCR; the TCRdb copy retains only in-frame clones and omits some. The repertoire includes around 100,000 clones, under 30% of them detected once, and under 0.55% sits in the top ten. The sequenced sample consisted of central memory CD4+ T cells from blood. The source is a woman aged 18 to 35 with type 1 diabetes. CDR3s include the opening cysteine and the closing phenylalanine or tryptophan. The D gene is left open where the match is weak. Rows give clone size only sometimes, using once, few, many, or a class for an expanded clone.

j_gene,d_gene,abundance,v_gene,CDR3nt,CDR3aa
TRBJ2-3,TRBD2,few,TRBV4-3,TGCGCCAGCAGCCAAGGGACTAGCGGGAGGGCCCTAGATACGCAGTATTTT,CASSQGTSGRALDTQYF
TRBJ2-1,TRBD2,.,TRBV2,TGTGCCAGCAGTGAAGCTCTAGCGGGAAAGCAGTTCTTC,CASSEALAGKQFF
TRBJ2-7,.,few,TRBV7-3,TGTGCCAGCAGCCGGACAAGTAATTCCTACGAGCAGTACTTC,CASSRTSNSYEQYF
TRBJ2-5,.,few,TRBV18,TGTGCCAGCTCACCCTCTACCCAAATAGAGACCCAGTACTTC,CASSPSTQIETQYF
TRBJ2-7,TRBD1,.,TRBV5-1,TGCGCCAGCAGCTCCACTTTTGACAGGGTTGTCTACGAGCAGTACTTC,CASSSTFDRVVYEQYF
TRBJ2-1,.,.,TRBV28,TGTGCCAGCAGTTTAGGAGGGGGCGGATCCAATGAGCAGTTCTTC,CASSLGGGGSNEQFF
TRBJ2-5,.,.,TRBV28,TGTGCCAGCAGCCGCCCCGAGAAGGCTAGCGTCGGAGGGACCCAGTACTTC,CASSRPEKASVGGTQYF
TRBJ1-5,.,.,TRBV5-1,TGCGCCAGCAGCTTGGATGGGGGGAATAGCAATCAGCCCCAGCATTTT,CASSLDGGNSNQPQHF
TRBJ2-1,TRBD2,.,TRBV15,TGTGCCACCAGCCCACAACCGTGGCGGGAGGGGGGTGAGCAGTTCTTC,CATSPQPWREGGEQFF
TRBJ2-2,.,.,TRBV4-3,TGCGCCAGCAGCCGCCTTGGCACCGCCACCGGGGAGCTGTTTTTT,CASSRLGTATGELFF
TRBJ2-2,TRBD2,.,TRBV4-2,TGTGCCAGCAGCCAAGTAGCGGGAGGGTCCACCGGGGAGCTGTTTTTT,CASSQVAGGSTGELFF
TRBJ2-7,.,few,TRBV11-2,TGTGCCAGCAGCTTAGAACGGACCCGGGGCTACGAGCAGTACTTC,CASSLERTRGYEQYF
TRBJ2-1,TRBD1,.,TRBV4-1,TGCGCCAGCAGCCGCGGGACAGGACTACCCTACAATGAGCAGTTCTTC,CASSRGTGLPYNEQFF
TRBJ2-3,TRBD2,few,TRBV7-2,TGTGCCAGCAGCTTCAAAGGACTAGCGGGAACAGATACGCAGTATTTT,CASSFKGLAGTDTQYF
TRBJ2-7,.,.,TRBV6-5,TGTGCCAGCAGTCCTACTAGAGACTACGAGCAGTACTTC,CASSPTRDYEQYF
TRBJ2-1,.,.,TRBV2,TGTGCCAGCAGTTTACGGGAAGAACAGTTCTTC,CASSLREEQFF
TRBJ2-5,TRBD1,.,TRBV2,TGTGCCAGCAGCACGGACAGGGGGGAGACCCAGTACTTC,CASSTDRGETQYF
TRBJ1-3,.,.,TRBV4-3,TGCGCCAGCAGCCGACTCGGGGGGGGCTCTGGAAACACCATATATTTT,CASSRLGGGSGNTIYF
TRBJ2-1,.,.,TRBV9,TGTGCCAGCAGCGTAGATAGGGGTAGTCAGTTCTTC,CASSVDRGSQFF
TRBJ2-5,.,few,TRBV7-2,TGTGCCAGCAGCCCGGGGGGCGCTTTGGAGACCCAGTACTTC,CASSPGGALETQYF
TRBJ2-3,.,.,TRBV5-4,TGTGCCAGCAGCAACTCTATCGGAGGGGGGGCAGATACGCAGTATTTT,CASSNSIGGGADTQYF
TRBJ2-3,TRBD2,few,TRBV2,TGTGCCAGCGGACTAGAGGTAGATACGCAGTATTTT,CASGLEVDTQYF
TRBJ2-6,.,few,TRBV11-2,TGTGCCAGCAGCTTAGCAGGGGCTGGGGCCAACGTCCTGACTTTC,CASSLAGAGANVLTF
TRBJ2-1,TRBD2,.,TRBV7-3,TGTGCCAGCAGCCGGGGGGGACTAGCGGGATCGGGGTCTTACAATGAGCAGTTCTTC,CASSRGGLAGSGSYNEQFF
TRBJ2-3,.,.,TRBV2,TGTGCCAGCAGTGAACAGAGCACAGATACGCAGTATTTT,CASSEQSTDTQYF
TRBJ1-5,.,.,TRBV28,TGTGCCAGCAGAAAGAGGGGGGGGAATCAGCCCCAGCATTTT,CASRKRGGNQPQHF
TRBJ1-1,.,.,TRBV5-1,TGCGCCAGCAGCTTGGCACCAGAGAACACTGAAGCTTTCTTT,CASSLAPENTEAFF
TRBJ2-1,.,.,TRBV11-2,TGTGCCAGCAGCTTATTTTTGGACAGTTCGAATGAGCAGTTCTTC,CASSLFLDSSNEQFF
TRBJ1-1,.,.,TRBV30,TGTGCCTGGAGTAGTACAGGGAACACTGAAGCTTTCTTT,CAWSSTGNTEAFF
TRBJ2-5,.,few,TRBV7-2,TGTGCCAGCAGCTCCAACGCGGGCCCGATGTTTACCCAGTACTTC,CASSSNAGPMFTQYF
TRBJ2-7,TRBD1,.,TRBV7-2,TGTGCCAGCAGCTTAGCGGGGACAGGGGGCTACTACGAGCAGTACTTC,CASSLAGTGGYYEQYF
TRBJ2-1,TRBD1,.,TRBV19,TGTGCCAGTAGTATAGGTCGGGACAGGCTCTACAATGAGCAGTTCTTC,CASSIGRDRLYNEQFF
TRBJ2-6,TRBD2,few,TRBV5-1,TGCGCCAGCAGCCCGACTAGCGGGACCTCTGGGGCCAACGTCCTGACTTTC,CASSPTSGTSGANVLTF
TRBJ2-2,TRBD2,few,TRBV19,TGTGCCAGTAGTATTTCTAGCGGGAGGGCCACCGGGGAGCTGTTTTTT,CASSISSGRATGELFF
TRBJ1-2,.,few,TRBV11-2,TGTGCCAGCAGCCGTGGGGGAGGCTATGGCTACACCTTC,CASSRGGGYGYTF
TRBJ1-4,.,.,TRBV5-1,TGCGCCAGCAGCTTGGACAGCTCCTCAACTAATGAAAAACTGTTTTTT,CASSLDSSSTNEKLFF
TRBJ2-7,.,.,TRBV5-4,TGTGCCAGCAGCCCGGGACTTAACTCCTACGAGCAGTACTTC,CASSPGLNSYEQYF
TRBJ1-5,.,few,TRBV7-2,TGTGCCAGCAGCTGGGGCCTAAGTGTCAATCAGCCCCAGCATTTT,CASSWGLSVNQPQHF
TRBJ1-5,.,few,TRBV28,TGTGCCAGCAGGCAGGGAGGCGACTCTCAGCCCCAGCATTTT,CASRQGGDSQPQHF
TRBJ2-4,TRBD2,many,TRBV4-1,TGCGCCAGCAGCCAAGATGCGGGAGGGACCAAAAACATTCAGTACTTC,CASSQDAGGTKNIQYF